This T cell receptor beta chain was recorded in a study of regulatory T cells in long-lasting Graves disease. Study at large: Prior antithyroid drug treatment in newly diagnosed Graves' patients lasted under 3 months.

The time point denotes: newly diagnosed GD, antithyroid drugs for less than 3 months. The TCR library was made from RNA extracted from PBMCs. With EDTA tubes as the receptacles, approximately 8.2 milliliters of peripheral blood were drawn. Study conclusions and caveats: New patients shared roughly 960 public clonotypes, and persistent patients shared more, with about 2,700.

This CDR3 comprises 13 residues. In germline, CDR1 is ENHRY, CDR2 SYGVKD. Trimming cost V 5 bases and J 3 bases, with 10 bases left between them. iRepertoire HTBI primers and Arm-PCR of CDR3 regions built TCR beta libraries. TCRdb ran MiXCR on the multiplex PCR reads and lists one entry per CDR3 protein. The sample includes approximately 400,000 distinct CDR3 sequences, about 14% seen only once; the top ten take 20% to 25%. This clonotype was observed a handful of times. Its matching antigen is unknown. The chain has TRBV10-3 and TRBJ1-1; D gene ambiguous. This TCR came from a female donor with Graves disease. The sequencing used peripheral blood mononuclear cells (PBMCs), collected at new diagnosis, from a patient treated with antithyroid drugs. The CDR3 DNA sequence: TGTGCCATCAGTCGGCGCGGGGACACTGAAGCTTTCTTT. This translates into CAISRRGDTEAFF.